These 30 T cell receptor beta chains were sequenced from one sample in a study of blood T cell repertoires in COVID-19. Data came from immunoSEQ multiplex PCR; TCRdb stores just in-frame clones and leaves some out. This table holds about 270,000 clones, 88% found once. Material for sequencing was PBMCs or T cells enriched from blood (not recorded which). These receptors were taken from a woman aged 55-70 years in a cohort exposed to, infected with or recovered from COVID-19 (not recorded which).

This sequence joins TRBV5-1 and TRBJ2-4; maybe TRBD2 (5 bases). Germline V gene data show CDR1 as SGHRS and CDR2 as YFSETQ. V was clipped by 3 bases and J by 6 bases, with 13 bases between them. The CDR3 runs 14 residues. CDR3 bases: TGCGCCAGCAGCTGGAGCACGGCGGGAAACATTCAGTACTTC. Its protein is CASSWSTAGNIQYF.

The rearrangement uses TRBV19 and TRBJ1-5, with 7 bases lining up with TRBD1. V was clipped by 4 bases and J by 0 bases; unmatched bases: 6. Germline CDR1 reads LNHDA; CDR2 reads SQIVND (reference sequence). The CDR3 sequence is 16 residues long. This CDR3 reads CASSTSGTDSNQPQHF. In DNA, the CDR3 is TGTGCCAGTAGTACTTCCGGGACAGATAGCAATCAGCCCCAGCATTTT.

This chain joins TRBV18 and TRBJ2-7; 7 bases line up with TRBD2. Germline V gene lookup returns CDR1 KGHSH and CDR2 LQKENI. V lost 5 bases, J lost 4 bases, and 11 bases stayed unmatched. CDR3 length: 15 residues. The CDR3 DNA reads as TGTGCCAGCTCATCGGGGACGGGGAGGGAATACGAGCAGTACTTC. It yields the protein CASSSGTGREYEQYF.

This sequence joins TRBV10-3 and TRBJ2-5; 7 bases are a match to TRBD1. The CDR3 sequence is 14 residues long. Per germline, CDR1 ENHRY and CDR2 SYGVKD. With V trimmed by 0 bases and J by 2 bases, 0 bases remained unmatched. The CDR3 DNA is TGTGCCATCAGTGAGTCACAGGGGCAAGAGACCCAGTACTTC. Its translation: CAISESQGQETQYF.

This rearrangement joins TRBV21-1 to TRBJ2-2; TRBD2 is the table's D call, not checked against the DNA. TRBV21-1 is a pseudogene segment. The CDR3 spans 16 residues. Written as DNA, the CDR3 is TGTGCCAGCAGGGGACTAGCGGGAGTGAAGGCCGGGGAGCTGTTTTTT. It is translated as CASRGLAGVKAGELFF.

The V and J genes are TRBV30 and TRBJ1-3; 7 nucleotides match TRBD1. Trimming took 5 bases from V and 4 from J; bases not matched to a gene: 8. Per the germline V gene, CDR1 is GTSNPN and CDR2 is SVGIG (reference sequence). The CDR3 is 14 residues long. CDR3 protein: CAWGPGQLGNTIYF. CDR3 in DNA: TGTGCCTGGGGCCCGGGACAGCTGGGAAACACCATATATTTT.

V gene TRBV27 combines with J gene TRBJ1-5, with D tentatively TRBD1 (6 bases). The germline V gene encodes CDR1 MNHEY and CDR2 SMNVEV (reference sequence). The CDR3 contains 14 residues. Deletions cut 5 bases from V and 3 bases from J, with 11 bases between. The CDR3 DNA reads as TGTGCCAGCAGTGCCACAGGGAACAATCAGCCCCAGCATTTT. Translating it yields CASSATGNNQPQHF.

The CDR3 reads CASSQDQGQGSYEQFF. The CDR3 DNA reads as TGCGCCAGCAGCCAAGATCAGGGACAGGGGTCATATGAGCAGTTCTTC. The V gene is TRBV4-3, the J gene TRBJ2-1, with 10 positions matching TRBD1. The germline gives CDR1 LGHNA, CDR2 YSLEER. The CDR3 covers 16 residues. The J segment lost 8 bases and the V segment lost 0 bases, leaving 7 bases of the junction unmatched.

The rearrangement joins TRBV6-2 or TRBV6-3 to TRBJ2-7, with TRBD1 matching 10 bases. V lost 5 bases to trimming and J lost 2 bases; unmatched junction nucleotides: 12. This CDR3 contains 17 residues. Germline V gene data show CDR1 as MNHEY and CDR2 as SVGEGT. The CDR3 loop reads CASSNPGTGADTYEQYF. The CDR3 DNA reads TGTGCCAGCAGTAATCCCGGGACAGGGGCCGATACCTACGAGCAGTACTTC.

The chain links TRBV9 to TRBJ2-7, with D maybe TRBD2 (5 bases). V dropped 0 bases and J dropped 5 bases, with 9 bases sitting between them. CDR1 is SGDLS and CDR2 is YYNGEE in the germline V gene. The CDR3 runs 13 residues. CDR3 protein: CASSVVASDEQYF. CDR3 DNA: TGTGCCAGCAGCGTAGTAGCGTCAGACGAGCAGTACTTC.

This sequence joins TRBV5-1 and TRBJ2-2, with D possibly TRBD1 on 7 matching bases. The CDR3 is made up of 15 amino acids. The V gene's germline CDR1 is SGHRS and CDR2 YFSETQ. V gave up 1 base and J gave up 6 bases, with 13 bases separating them. The CDR3 DNA reads TGCGCCAGCAGCTTGATAACAGGGGAGGCCGGGGAGCTGTTTTTT. Protein: CASSLITGEAGELFF. Combining the CDR3 with reference TRBV5-1 and TRBJ2-2 gives the whole variable domain KAGVTQTPRYLIKTRGQQVTLSCSPISGHRSVSWYQQTPGQGLQFLFEYFSETQRNKGNFPGRFSGRQFSNSRSEMNVSTLELGDSALYLCASSLITGEAGELFFGEGSRLTVL.

The chain uses TRBV25-1 and TRBJ2-1; 9 positions match TRBD1. Germline V gives CDR1 MGHDK, CDR2 SYGVNS. CDR3 length equals 14 residues. Trimming at V came to 10 bases and at J to 3 bases, leaving 7 bases not matched to a gene. Written as DNA, the CDR3 is TGTGCCACCCGACAGGGGGGAGTCTACAATGAGCAGTTCTTC. This translates into CATRQGGVYNEQFF. Complete variable domain (other parts from reference TRBV25-1 and TRBJ2-1): EADIYQTPRYLVIGTGKKITLECSQTMGHDKMYWYQQDPGMELHLIHYSYGVNSTEKGDLSSESTVSRIRTEHFPLTLESARPSHTSQYLCATRQGGVYNEQFFGPGTRLTVL.

This clone occurred once. The rearrangement links TRBV27 to TRBJ1-5; TRBD1 is a possible D gene (6 bases). The CDR3 has 14 residues. V lost 5 bases and J 7 bases, leaving 15 bases between the germline ends. Looked up from germline, CDR1 is MNHEY and CDR2 is SMNVEV (reference sequence). CDR3 sequence reads: CASSLQGLGQPQHF. CDR3 nucleotide sequence: TGTGCCAGCAGTCTACAGGGCCTTGGGCAGCCCCAGCATTTT.

The genes are TRBV10-1 and TRBJ1-3; 8 bases are a match to TRBD1. J lost 2 bases, V lost 3 bases, and 6 bases had no gene match. The CDR3 runs to 16 residues. Germline-derived CDR1 and CDR2 are WNHNN and SYGVQD (reference sequence). This CDR3 is CASSDYDRGPGNTIYF. Here the CDR3 DNA reads TGCGCCAGCAGTGACTACGACAGGGGACCTGGAAACACCATATATTTT.

This chain connects TRBV19 to TRBJ1-5, with a weak D call TRBD1 (5 bases). Between the trimmed V and J ends, which lost 3 bases and 2 bases, there was a span of 11 bases. CDR1 is LNHDA and CDR2 is SQIVND in the germline V gene (reference sequence). The CDR3 has 15 amino acids. CDR3 in DNA: TGTGCCAGTAGTATTTCGGGGGTCGGCAATCAGCCCCAGCATTTT. Protein: CASSISGVGNQPQHF.

The chain joins TRBV7-9 to TRBJ1-1; TRBD1 might be the D (5 bases). The CDR3 runs to 14 residues. V gave up 2 bases and J gave up 5 bases, with 12 bases separating them. In germline, CDR1 is SEHNR, CDR2 FQNEAQ (reference sequence). CDR3 in amino acids: CASSLQPGGTEAFF. CDR3 coding DNA: TGTGCCAGCAGCTTACAGCCCGGGGGTACTGAAGCTTTCTTT.

The rearrangement links TRBV7-9 to TRBJ1-6; D may be TRBD1 (6 bases). Trimming pared 5 bases from V and 5 bases from J, leaving 16 bases between. CDR1 and CDR2 (germline): SEHNR, FQNEAQ (reference sequence). This CDR3 has 16 residues. The CDR3 nucleotides are TGTGCCAGCAGCCCCTTAAGAGACAGGAATAATTCACCCCTCCACTTT. Translated, it gives CASSPLRDRNNSPLHF.

This rearrangement joins TRBV4-1 to TRBJ2-1, with 8 bases that match TRBD2. CDR3 length: 15 amino acids. The ends lost 2 bases at V and 5 bases at J; junction bases unmatched: 5. Germline loops: CDR1 MGHRA, CDR2 YSYEKL. The CDR3 DNA reads as TGCGCCAGCAGCCAAAGCGGGAGCGCCAACAATGAGCAGTTCTTC. It encodes CASSQSGSANNEQFF.

V usage is TRBV19 and J usage is TRBJ1-5, with a weak D call TRBD1 (5 bases). The V end was cut by 5 bases, the J end by 0 bases, with 11 bases between. Germline-derived CDR1 and CDR2 are LNHDA and SQIVND (reference sequence). The CDR3 contains 15 residues. CDR3 protein: CASSLQESSNQPQHF. In DNA form, the CDR3 reads TGTGCCAGTAGTCTACAGGAATCTAGCAATCAGCCCCAGCATTTT. Full variable domain (rest looked up from reference TRBV19 and TRBJ1-5): DGGITQSPKYLFRKEGQNVTLSCEQNLNHDAMYWYRQDPGQGLRLIYYSQIVNDFQKGDIAEGYSVSREKKESFPLTVTSAQKNPTAFYLCASSLQESSNQPQHFGDGTRLSIL.

The chain couples TRBV18 to TRBJ2-1; 13 bases fit TRBD2. The germline gives CDR1 KGHSH, CDR2 LQKENI. The CDR3 contains 15 residues. J was trimmed by 7 bases and V by 5 bases; bases with no gene match: 5. The CDR3 nucleotides are TGTGCCAGCTCATGGACTAGCGGGAGAGCGAATGAGCAGTTCTTC. This codes for CASSWTSGRANEQFF.

J is TRBJ2-7 and V is TRBV5-1, with D perhaps TRBD1 (6 bases). This CDR3 contains 13 residues. Germline CDR1 is SGHRS and CDR2 is YFSETQ. V lost 4 bases and J 4 bases, leaving 12 bases between the germline ends. DNA for the CDR3: TGCGCCAGCAGCCATACGAGGGGGTACGAGCAGTACTTC. Its protein product is CASSHTRGYEQYF.

The chain combines TRBV18 with TRBJ2-7; D is possibly TRBD1 (5 bases). This CDR3 is 14 amino acids long. Germline loops: CDR1 KGHSH, CDR2 LQKENI. With 3 bases removed from V and 7 bases from J, the gap between germline ends came to 16 bases. The CDR3 protein is CASSPSQGLWEQYF. Written as DNA, the CDR3 is TGTGCCAGCTCACCCAGCCAGGGCCTTTGGGAGCAGTACTTC.

The rearrangement links TRBV6-5 to TRBJ1-2; TRBD1 matches at 7 bases. The V gene's germline CDR1 is MNHEY and CDR2 SVGAGI. After removal of 0 bases from V and 7 bases from J, the junction contained 8 bases not matched to a gene. The CDR3 has 15 amino acids. For the CDR3, the DNA is TGTGCCAGCAGTTACTCGAGAGTAGCAGGGGGTGGCTACACCTTC. It encodes CASSYSRVAGGGYTF.

The chain combines TRBV3-1 (or the pseudogene TRBV3-2) with TRBJ2-2, with TRBD2 identical over 9 bases. The CDR3 consists of 18 residues. The V segment lost 1 base and the J segment 4 bases; nucleotides outside the gene matches: 10. From germline, CDR1 is LGHDT and CDR2 YNNKEL (reference sequence). CDR3 DNA sequence: TGTGCCAGCAGCCAAGGGGGTAGCGGGAGTCTAGGCACCGGGGAGCTGTTTTTT. As protein: CASSQGGSGSLGTGELFF.

The chain is built from TRBV19 and TRBJ2-7, with D perhaps TRBD1 (5 bases). Trimming shortened V by 6 bases and J by 3 bases, and 15 bases separated the two germline ends. The CDR3 has 14 amino acids. Per the germline V gene, CDR1 is LNHDA and CDR2 is SQIVND (reference sequence). CDR3 loop: CASRETGRNYEQYF. DNA of the CDR3: TGTGCCAGTAGGGAAACAGGTCGCAACTACGAGCAGTACTTC.

The CDR3 is CASSTPGQGITQETQYF. CDR3 DNA: TGTGCCAGTAGTACCCCGGGACAGGGGATAACACAAGAGACCCAGTACTTC. The chain recombines TRBV19 with TRBJ2-5; 10 bases are shared with TRBD1. The germline V gene encodes CDR1 LNHDA and CDR2 SQIVND (reference sequence). The V gene end was trimmed by 4 bases and the J gene end by 2 bases; junction bases not matched to a gene: 10. The CDR3 has 17 amino acids.

This clone appeared once. The V and J genes are TRBV7-3 and TRBJ2-2; 7 bases line up with TRBD1. Looked up from germline, CDR1 is SGHTA and CDR2 is FQGTGA. This CDR3 has 15 amino acids. V lost 3 bases to trimming and J lost 3 bases; unmatched junction nucleotides: 4. In nucleotides, the CDR3 is TGTGCCAGCAGCTTGGACAGGACCTACACCGGGGAGCTGTTTTTT. Its protein product is CASSLDRTYTGELFF.

This rearrangement joins TRBV7-2 to TRBJ2-1; maybe TRBD1 (6 bases). The CDR3 spans 16 residues. The germline V gene has CDR1 SGHTA and CDR2 FQGNSA. The V end was cut by 0 bases, the J end by 5 bases, with 14 bases between. CDR3 amino acids: CASSLAPRGGNNEQFF. For the CDR3, the DNA is TGTGCCAGCAGCTTAGCCCCCAGGGGCGGAAACAATGAGCAGTTCTTC.

For the CDR3, the DNA is TGTGCCAGCAGTTCGACTAGCGGACCCTCTGGGGAGACCCAGTACTTC. Its translation: CASSSTSGPSGETQYF. This chain links TRBV28 with TRBJ2-5, with TRBD2 matching over 9 bases. Germline V gene lookup returns CDR1 MDHEN and CDR2 SYDVKM. The CDR3 has 16 residues. Unmatched junction bases numbered 11, after V lost 4 bases and J lost 5 bases.

The chain carries TRBV28 and TRBJ2-5; D perhaps matches TRBD1 (5 bases). Germline CDR1 MDHEN, CDR2 SYDVKM. CDR3 length equals 12 residues. Trimming stripped 8 bases from V and 6 bases from J, with 13 bases between. The CDR3 is CASRSKGQTQYF. The DNA for the CDR3 is TGTGCCAGCCGTAGCAAGGGGCAGACCCAGTACTTC. The whole variable domain, filled in from reference TRBV28 and TRBJ2-5, reads DVKVTQSSRYLVKRTGEKVFLECVQDMDHENMFWYRQDPGLGLRLIYFSYDVKMKEKGDIPEGYSVSREKKERFSLILESASTNQTSMYLCASRSKGQTQYFGPGTRLLVL.